This T cell receptor (beta chain) stems from a study of cytomegalovirus exposure and HLA in healthy donors. Study-level findings and limits: According to reports, the classifier identified cytomegalovirus status with high specificity and sensitivity. A subsequent analysis found that TCR clusters from the first cohort also tended to co-occur in the 120 or so validation repertoires, with around 94% of cluster scores above 0.

In regard to this clone: Its antigen is as yet unknown.

With 2 bases removed from V and 6 bases from J, the gap between germline ends came to 13 bases. Germline V gives CDR1 MDHEN, CDR2 SYDVKM. CDR3 length: 14 amino acids. The donors were members of the validation cohort comprising 100 to 150 subjects, separate from the roughly 650-subject first cohort. TCRdb's table, derived via immunoSEQ multiplex PCR, lists solely in-frame clones and lacks some. The sample comprises approximately 82,000 clones, roughly 94% of which are singletons, and more than 0.6% rests with the top ten. Sample: PBMCs. The origin of this receptor is a woman aged 18-29 years in good health and CMV-seronegative. The chain couples TRBV28 to TRBJ1-2; a possible D gene is TRBD1 (6 bases). CDR3 sequence (DNA): TGTGCCAGCAGTTTAGAGGGCAGGGGTAATGGCTACACCTTC. This codes for CASSLEGRGNGYTF.